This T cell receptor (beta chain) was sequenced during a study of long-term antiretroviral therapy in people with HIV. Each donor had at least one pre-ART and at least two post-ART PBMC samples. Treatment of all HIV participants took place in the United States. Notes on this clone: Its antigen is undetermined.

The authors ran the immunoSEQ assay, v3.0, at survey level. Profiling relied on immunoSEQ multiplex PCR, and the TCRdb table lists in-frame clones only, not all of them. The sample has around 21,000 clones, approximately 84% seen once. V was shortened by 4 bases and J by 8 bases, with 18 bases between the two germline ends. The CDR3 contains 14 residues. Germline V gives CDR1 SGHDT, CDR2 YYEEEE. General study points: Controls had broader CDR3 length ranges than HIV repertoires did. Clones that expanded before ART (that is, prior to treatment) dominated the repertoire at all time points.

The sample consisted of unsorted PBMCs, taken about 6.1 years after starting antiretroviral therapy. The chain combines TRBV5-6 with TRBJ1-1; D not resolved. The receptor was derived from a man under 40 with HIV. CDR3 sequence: CASSGLRRMGEAFF. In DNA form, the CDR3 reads TGTGCCAGCAGCGGTCTCCGTAGGATGGGGGAAGCTTTCTTT.